This TCR beta chain appears in the sequencing data of a study of blood T cell dynamics during melanoma immunotherapy. Study-wide background: Standard first-line treatment here was pembrolizumab or nivolumab plus ipilimumab in metastatic melanoma. Study findings and constraints: Unlike progressors, later disease-control patients had W3 repertoires gaining clonality or diversity.

Germline CDR1 SQVTM, CDR2 ANQGSEA. The CDR3 sequence is 16 residues long. The V end was cut by 5 bases, the J end by 2 bases, with 18 bases between. Remarks on this clone: What it recognizes is unknown.

Specified time point: pre-treatment baseline. DNA loading was fixed at about 360 ng for all bulk PBMC samples. Assay: immunoSEQ multiplex PCR; the TCRdb copy retains only in-frame clones and omits some. This repertoire shows about 4,800 clones, about 87% found once; its top ten account for more than 15%. The genes are TRBV29-1 and TRBJ1-4, with D uncertain. The source of this sequence is a human donor with melanoma. The starting material was blood, obtained from a patient treated with checkpoint blockade. The CDR3, as DNA: TGCAGCGTTAGCTCCCCGTTGGGTATGACTAATGAAAAACTGTTTTTT. Amino acids: CSVSSPLGMTNEKLFF.